This T cell receptor beta chain was obtained from a study of blood T cell repertoires in COVID-19. Study-wide background: Samples came from the United States, Italy and Spain, spanning acute and convalescent COVID-19. The cDNA or gDNA used as material had been derived from T cells, B-cell-depleted T cells, or PBMCs.

Trimming removed 8 bases from V and 6 bases from J; junction bases left unmatched: 6. Germline V lookup: CDR1 MDHEN, CDR2 SYDVKM. This CDR3 contains 13 residues. Authors' data handling: The authors estimated nucleated cell counts from reference gene primer amplification. The table came from immunoSEQ multiplex PCR; TCRdb's copy has only in-frame clones and leaves some out. V and J calls and clone size come straight from that table; D and trimming were deduced from the DNA. The table shows about 87,000 clones, with approximately 83% occurring only once. This TCR was recovered from a woman between 65 and 79 years old with acute or convalescent COVID-19. Material: peripheral blood. The chain uses TRBV28 and TRBJ2-1, with 8 bases identical to TRBD2. In DNA, the CDR3 is TGTGCCAGCCTAAGCGGGGGTACCAATGAGCAGTTCTTC. Translation: CASLSGGTNEQFF.